These T cell receptor beta chains were read from a single sample in a study of T cells in Graves' hyperthyroidism and ophthalmopathy. Using its own MiXCR run on the multiplex PCR reads, TCRdb lists one record per CDR3 protein. The table lists around 420,000 distinct CDR3 sequences, approximately 14% of them singletons. The specimen was blood. Every receptor here comes from a woman aged 18 to 35 with Graves' hyperthyroidism. CDR3s include the opening cysteine and the closing phenylalanine or tryptophan. D genes are given only for firm matches. Clone size is stated in some rows and not others, as once, few, many or a class when expanded.

d_call	clone_size	v_call	j_call	cdr3_aa	cdr3_nt
.	.	TRBV6-1	TRBJ1-4	CASSEVWGSEKLFF	TGTGCCAGCAGTGAAGTCTGGGGCTCTGAAAAACTGTTTTTT
TRBD1	.	TRBV27	TRBJ2-7	CASRVDRGVWEQYF	TGTGCCAGCAGAGTGGACAGGGGGGTATGGGAGCAGTACTTC
.	many	TRBV29-1	TRBJ1-2	CSVVSGREGYGYTF	TGCAGCGTTGTAAGCGGCAGGGAGGGCTATGGCTACACCTTC
.	.	TRBV25-1	TRBJ1-1	CASSGLGGGTEAFF	TGTGCCAGCAGTGGGCTCGGGGGTGGCACTGAAGCTTTCTTT
TRBD1	many	TRBV2	TRBJ1-2	CASRQGAQDGYTF	TGTGCCAGCAGACAGGGGGCTCAGGATGGCTACACCTTC
TRBD2	.	TRBV5-1	TRBJ2-1	CASSTGLAGLTEQFF	TGCGCCAGCAGTACGGGGCTAGCGGGATTGACTGAGCAGTTCTTC
TRBD1	many	TRBV20-1	TRBJ1-6	CSAGRDRSFWALHF	TGCAGTGCTGGCCGGGACAGGTCTTTTTGGGCCCTCCACTTT
TRBD2	.	TRBV12-3/TRBV12-4	TRBJ2-1	CASIPGRGDYNEQFF	TGTGCCAGTATACCAGGGCGGGGGGACTACAATGAGCAGTTCTTC
TRBD2	many	TRBV20-1	TRBJ2-1	CSAGGSGRVSNEQFF	TGCAGTGCTGGGGGCAGCGGGAGGGTTTCTAATGAGCAGTTCTTC
.	few	TRBV2	TRBJ1-5	CASSERGDQPQHF	TGTGCCAGCAGTGAAAGGGGGGATCAGCCCCAGCATTTT
.	many	TRBV7-3	TRBJ1-1	CASSLMGPTEAFF	TGTGCCAGCAGCTTAATGGGGCCCACTGAAGCTTTCTTT
TRBD1	many	TRBV12-3/TRBV12-4	TRBJ2-7	CASSPRDRMGYEQYF	TGTGCCAGCAGTCCCAGGGACAGAATGGGCTACGAGCAGTACTTC
TRBD2	many	TRBV4-2	TRBJ2-1	CASSQGGAASGLYNEQFF	TGTGCCAGCAGCCAAGGGGGAGCGGCTAGCGGACTTTACAATGAGCAGTTCTTC
TRBD2	few	TRBV5-6	TRBJ2-1	CASSFKSAGANEQFF	TGTGCCAGCAGCTTCAAATCTGCGGGAGCGAATGAGCAGTTCTTC
TRBD2	many	TRBV11-2	TRBJ2-2	CATRPLAGNTGELFF	TGTGCCACCCGCCCCCTAGCGGGTAACACCGGGGAGCTGTTTTTT
.	many	TRBV7-2	TRBJ1-1	CASSLAEYTEAFF	TGTGCCAGCAGCTTAGCTGAGTACACTGAAGCTTTCTTT